This TCR beta chain appears in the sequencing data of a study of blood T cell repertoires in COVID-19. This clone was seen only a few times. TCRdb keeps only in-frame clones here, not all; method: immunoSEQ multiplex PCR. The sample consists of about 27,000 clones, around 65% of them appearing once. Looked up from germline, CDR1 is SGHKS and CDR2 is YYEKEE (reference sequence). Losses at the gene ends were 7 bases for V and 2 bases for J; bases not matched to a gene: 1. CDR3 length equals 12 residues. The V call is TRBV5-5, the J call TRBJ1-2; 8 bases are a match to TRBD1. The clonotype originates from a man aged 55 to 70 with active or convalescent COVID-19. The sequenced sample was peripheral blood. The CDR3 bases are TGTGCCAGCGGACAGGGAAACTATGGCTACACCTTC. It encodes CASGQGNYGYTF.